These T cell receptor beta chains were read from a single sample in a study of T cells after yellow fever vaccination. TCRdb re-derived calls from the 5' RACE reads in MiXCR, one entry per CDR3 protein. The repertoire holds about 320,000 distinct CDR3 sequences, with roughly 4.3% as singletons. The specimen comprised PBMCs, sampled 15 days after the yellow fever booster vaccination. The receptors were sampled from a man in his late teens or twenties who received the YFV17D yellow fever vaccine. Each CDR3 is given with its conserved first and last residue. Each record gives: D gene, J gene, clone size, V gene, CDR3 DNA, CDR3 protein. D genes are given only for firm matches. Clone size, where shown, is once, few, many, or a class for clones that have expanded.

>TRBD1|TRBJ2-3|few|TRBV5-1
TGCGCCAGCAGCTTGGAGAGGGGGACAGCAAATACGCAGTATTTT
CASSLERGTANTQYF
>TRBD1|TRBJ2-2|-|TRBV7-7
TGTGCCAGCAGATTGATGCCGGGACAGATCACCGGGGAGCTGTTTTTT
CASRLMPGQITGELFF
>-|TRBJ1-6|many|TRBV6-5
TGTGCCAGCAGTTACTCAGGGGCAGACTCGAAATCCCTCCACTTT
CASSYSGADSKSLHF
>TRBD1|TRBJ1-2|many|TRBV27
TGTGCCAGCAGTGGCAAGGGACAGAGATATGGCTACACCTTC
CASSGKGQRYGYTF
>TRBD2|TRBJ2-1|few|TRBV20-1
TGCAGTGCTAGTGGCCTCGGGTTAGGGACTACTTACAATGAGCAGTTCTTC
CSASGLGLGTTYNEQFF
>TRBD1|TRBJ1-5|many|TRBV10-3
TGTGCCATCAGTGCGCGGGGACAGAGCAATCAGCCCCAGCATTTT
CAISARGQSNQPQHF
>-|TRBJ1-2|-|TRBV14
TGTGCCAGCAGCCAAGAGAGGGGTGGCGGCTACACCTTC
CASSQERGGGYTF
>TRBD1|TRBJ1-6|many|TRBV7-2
TGTGCCAGCAGCTTAGGGACAGGCGATTCACCCCTCCACTTT
CASSLGTGDSPLHF
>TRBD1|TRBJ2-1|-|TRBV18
TGTGCCAGCTCACCAGACAGGGTAGAGCAGTTCTTC
CASSPDRVEQFF
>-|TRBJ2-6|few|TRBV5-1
TGCGCCAGCAGCCCATTCGCCCCTGGGGCCAACGTCCTGACTTTC
CASSPFAPGANVLTF
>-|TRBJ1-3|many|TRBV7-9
TGTGCCAGCAGCAAGGGAGGCGGAAACACCATATATTTT
CASSKGGGNTIYF
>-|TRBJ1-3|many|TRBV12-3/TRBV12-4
TGTGCCAGCAGTTTACCCGGGAGCTCTGGAAACACCATATATTTT
CASSLPGSSGNTIYF
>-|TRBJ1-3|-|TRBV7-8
TGTGCCAGCAGCTTAGGGCTCGGGCGAGACACCATATATTTT
CASSLGLGRDTIYF
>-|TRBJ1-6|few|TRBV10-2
TGCGCCAGTTCAGCCAGCTCCTATAATTCACCCCTCCACTTT
CASSASSYNSPLHF
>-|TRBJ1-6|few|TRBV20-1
TGCAGTGCTAGAATGGGAAGTCCTAATTCACCCCTCCACTTT
CSARMGSPNSPLHF
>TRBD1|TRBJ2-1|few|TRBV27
TGTGCCAGCAGTGGCCGACAGGGAAACATCAATGAGCAGTTCTTC
CASSGRQGNINEQFF
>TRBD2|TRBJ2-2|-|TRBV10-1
TGCGCCAGCAGTGAGTCGACTCCTCTAGCGGGGAACACCGGGGAGCTGTTTTTT
CASSESTPLAGNTGELFF